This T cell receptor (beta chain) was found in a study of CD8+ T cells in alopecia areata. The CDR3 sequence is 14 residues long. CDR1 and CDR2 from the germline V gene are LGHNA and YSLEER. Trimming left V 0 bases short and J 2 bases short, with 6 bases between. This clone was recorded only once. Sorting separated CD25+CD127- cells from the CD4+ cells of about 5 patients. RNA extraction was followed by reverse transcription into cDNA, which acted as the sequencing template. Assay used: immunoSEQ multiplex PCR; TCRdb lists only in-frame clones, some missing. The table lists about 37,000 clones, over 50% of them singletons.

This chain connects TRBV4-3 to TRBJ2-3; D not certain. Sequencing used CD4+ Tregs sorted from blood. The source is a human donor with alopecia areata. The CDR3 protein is CASSQDSITDTQYF. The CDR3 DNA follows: TGCGCCAGCAGCCAAGACTCTATCACAGATACGCAGTATTTT.